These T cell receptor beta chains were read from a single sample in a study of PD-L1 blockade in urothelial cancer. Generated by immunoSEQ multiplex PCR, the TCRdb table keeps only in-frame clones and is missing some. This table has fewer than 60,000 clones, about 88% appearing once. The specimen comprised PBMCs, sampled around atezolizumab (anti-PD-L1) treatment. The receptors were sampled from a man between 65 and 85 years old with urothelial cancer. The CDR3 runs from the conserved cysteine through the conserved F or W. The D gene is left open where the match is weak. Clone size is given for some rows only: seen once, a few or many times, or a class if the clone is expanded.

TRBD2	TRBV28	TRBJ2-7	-	TGTGCCAGCAGCGATGAAGCGGGAGTCTACGAGCAGTACTTC	CASSDEAGVYEQYF
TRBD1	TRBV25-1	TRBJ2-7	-	TGTGCCAGCAGTGAGGGACAGGGGATCGAGCAGTACTTC	CASSEGQGIEQYF
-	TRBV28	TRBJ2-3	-	TGTGCCAGCAGTTTATCAGGAGATACGCAGTATTTT	CASSLSGDTQYF
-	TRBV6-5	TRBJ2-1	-	TGTGCCAGCTGGACTGGGAACAATGAGCAGTTCTTC	CASWTGNNEQFF
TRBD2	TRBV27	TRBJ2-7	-	TGTGCCAGCAGGCATATACTAGCGGGGGCTCACGAGCAGTACTTC	CASRHILAGAHEQYF
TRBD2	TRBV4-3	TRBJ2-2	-	TGCGCCAGCAGCCAAGAACGGGAGCGGGAGGGCCCGTCCGGGGAGCTGTTTTTT	CASSQEREREGPSGELFF
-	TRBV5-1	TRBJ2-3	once	TGCGCCAGCAGCTTGTTTGGGGCCACAGATACGCAGTATTTT	CASSLFGATDTQYF
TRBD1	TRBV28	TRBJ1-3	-	TGTGCCAGCAGTTCGGGGACAGGGGCTGGAAACACCATATATTTT	CASSSGTGAGNTIYF
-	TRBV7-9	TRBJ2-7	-	TGTGCCAGCAGCAAGACAGCCTACGAGCAGTACTTC	CASSKTAYEQYF
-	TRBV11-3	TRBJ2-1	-	TGTGCCAGCAGCTTAGGAGAGAGCTCCTACAATGAGCAGTTCTTC	CASSLGESSYNEQFF
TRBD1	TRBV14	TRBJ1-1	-	TGTGCCAGCAGCCAGGCGACAGGGGGCACTGAAGCTTTCTTT	CASSQATGGTEAFF
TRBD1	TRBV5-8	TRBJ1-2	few	TGTGCCAGCAGCCCTCACGGGACAGCTAACTATGGCTACACCTTC	CASSPHGTANYGYTF
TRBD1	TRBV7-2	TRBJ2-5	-	TGTGCCAGCAGCCGGGACAGGGGCTGGGAGACCCAGTACTTC	CASSRDRGWETQYF
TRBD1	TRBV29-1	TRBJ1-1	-	TGCAGCGCAAAGACAGGGAGCACTGAAGCTTTCTTT	CSAKTGSTEAFF
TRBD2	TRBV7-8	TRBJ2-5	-	TGTGCCAGCAGCTGGCGGGAGGGCCGTGAGACCCAGTACTTC	CASSWREGRETQYF
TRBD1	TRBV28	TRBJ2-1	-	TGTGCCAGCGCAACAGGGGACGAGCAGTTCTTC	CASATGDEQFF
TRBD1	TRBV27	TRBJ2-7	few	TGTGCCACCGCCCCTCGGGGACAGGACTCCTACGAGCAGTACTTC	CATAPRGQDSYEQYF
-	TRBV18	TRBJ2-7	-	TGTGCCAGCTCACCTTACAACTCCTACGAGCAGTACTTC	CASSPYNSYEQYF
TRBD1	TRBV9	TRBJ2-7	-	TGTGCCAGCGGACAGGGTACCTACGAGCAGTACTTC	CASGQGTYEQYF
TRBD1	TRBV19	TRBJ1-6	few	TGTGCCAGCACCGAACAGGGGCTTAGAAATTCACCCCTCCACTTT	CASTEQGLRNSPLHF
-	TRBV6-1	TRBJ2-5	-	TGTGCCAGCAGTGAAGGGGGGGGCCCCTGGGAGACCCAGTACTTC	CASSEGGGPWETQYF
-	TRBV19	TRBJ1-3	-	TGTGCCAGCGGACAGAACTCTGGAAACACCATATATTTT	CASGQNSGNTIYF
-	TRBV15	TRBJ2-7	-	TGTGCCACCAGCAAGACAGTTTCCTCCTACGAGCAGTACTTC	CATSKTVSSYEQYF